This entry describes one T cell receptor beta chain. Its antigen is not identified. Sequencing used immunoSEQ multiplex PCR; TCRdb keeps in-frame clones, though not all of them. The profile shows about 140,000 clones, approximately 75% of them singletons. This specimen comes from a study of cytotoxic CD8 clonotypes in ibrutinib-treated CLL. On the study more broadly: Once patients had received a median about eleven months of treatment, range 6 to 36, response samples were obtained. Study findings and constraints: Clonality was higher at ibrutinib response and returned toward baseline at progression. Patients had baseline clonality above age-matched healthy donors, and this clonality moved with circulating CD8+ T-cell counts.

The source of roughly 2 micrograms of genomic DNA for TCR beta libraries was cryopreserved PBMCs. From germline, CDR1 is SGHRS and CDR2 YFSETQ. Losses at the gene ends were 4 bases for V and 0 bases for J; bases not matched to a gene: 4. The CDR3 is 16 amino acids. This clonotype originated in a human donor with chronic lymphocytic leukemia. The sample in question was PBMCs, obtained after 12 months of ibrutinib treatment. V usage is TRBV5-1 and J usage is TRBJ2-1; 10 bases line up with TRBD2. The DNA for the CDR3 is TGCGCCAGCAGCGCATGGACTAGCGGCTCCTACAATGAGCAGTTCTTC. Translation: CASSAWTSGSYNEQFF.